Below are 11 T cell receptor beta chains sequenced from a single sample in a study of low-dose radiotherapy and immunotherapy resistance in tumors. With TRAV- and TRBV-specific primers, first-strand cDNA was made, covering the alpha and beta chains. A roughly 20-cycle PCR with a constant-region primer and V-primer adapter amplified TCRs. Each CDR3 protein is one row after TCRdb ran MiXCR on the reads. The sample carries roughly 56,000 distinct CDR3 sequences, 23% recorded once. Time point given: after trial treatment. Treatment given: LDRT plus nivolumab, ipilimumab, low-dose cyclophosphamide and aspirin (RACIN trial). Sequences were derived from PBMCs, sampled after low-dose radiotherapy plus immunotherapy. The receptors shown here come from a male donor with prostate cancer.

This clonotype was seen many times. The genes are TRBV24-1 and TRBJ2-5; 8 nucleotides agree with TRBD1. Looked up from germline, CDR1 is KGHDR and CDR2 is SFDVKD. Trimming took 4 bases from V and 1 from J; bases not matched to a gene: 4. CDR3 length: 15 residues. The CDR3 loop reads CATSDAGTGQETQYF. CDR3 in DNA: TGTGCCACCAGTGACGCCGGGACAGGCCAAGAGACCCAGTACTTC.

With respect to this clonotype: A far larger clone is only one base removed, so a read error is likely. The J gene is TRBJ2-7, the V gene TRBV20-1; unclear D gene. Germline V gene sequence: CDR1 DFQATT, CDR2 SNEGSKA (reference sequence). The CDR3 contains 15 residues. Trimming pared 1 base from V and 7 bases from J, leaving 20 bases between. The CDR3 sequence is CSARGQSPTYNEQYF. The CDR3 DNA follows: TGCAGTGCTAGAGGGCAGTCTCCAACCTACAATGAGCAGTACTTC.

This clonotype appeared many times. The gene calls are TRBV7-2 and TRBJ2-6, with 7 bases identical to TRBD2. The junction had 17 bases not matched to a gene; V was cut back by 4 bases and J by 5 bases. The CDR3 has 19 residues. The germline CDR1 and CDR2 sequences are SGHTA and FQGNSA. CDR3 DNA sequence: TGTGCCAGCAGCTCCCAGCACCGGGGAGGGAGGGTTCGGGCCAACGTCCTGACTTTC. It codes for CASSSQHRGGRVRANVLTF.

The V gene is TRBV5-6, the J gene TRBJ2-1, with 7 nucleotides matching TRBD1. The CDR3 is 15 residues long. Germline V gene data show CDR1 as SGHDT and CDR2 as YYEEEE. V was clipped by 0 bases and J by 7 bases; unmatched bases: 7. CDR3 in DNA: TGTGCCAGCAGCTTGGTTGTAGGGGGCCGTAATGAGCAGTTCTTC. It is translated as CASSLVVGGRNEQFF.

This clonotype was seen repeatedly, ten times or more. The CDR3 is CSVITGEWGSPLHF. The CDR3 coding sequence is TGCAGCGTTATCACAGGGGAGTGGGGTTCACCCCTCCACTTT. The chain links TRBV29-1 to TRBJ1-6; 7 bases line up with TRBD1. This CDR3 is 14 amino acids long. The V gene end was trimmed by 5 bases and the J gene end by 9 bases; junction bases not matched to a gene: 10. The V gene's germline CDR1 is SQVTM and CDR2 ANQGSEA.

This clonotype was seen many times. The DNA for the CDR3 is TGTGCCAGCAGCTTAGCCGTGCGGGGCTCGATATACGAGCAGTACTTC. Protein product: CASSLAVRGSIYEQYF. This sequence joins TRBV7-9 and TRBJ2-7; possibly TRBD2 for D (6 bases). Trimming shortened V by 0 bases and J by 4 bases, and 16 bases separated the two germline ends. The length of the CDR3 is 16 residues. CDR1 SEHNR and CDR2 FQNEAQ come from the germline V gene (reference sequence).

With regard to this clonotype: A single base is all that separates this from a far larger clone, so a read error is likely. The chain uses TRBV2 and TRBJ2-5; D may correspond to TRBD1 or TRBD2 (5 bases each). V lost 7 bases and J lost 11, with 20 bases in between. CDR1 and CDR2 (germline): SNHLY, FYNNEI. There are 13 residues in the CDR3. The CDR3, as DNA: TGTGCCAGCAATGATGTGGGGGAACTAAAGCAGTACTTC. Translating it yields CASNDVGELKQYF.

This clonotype was detected many times. The rearrangement uses TRBV30 and TRBJ2-2; 10 bases are a match to TRBD2. The CDR3 loop spans 13 amino acids. The V and J ends lost 5 bases and 4 bases, in that order; junction bases with no gene match: 1. CDR1 is GTSNPN and CDR2 is SVGIG in the germline V gene (reference sequence). The CDR3 reads CAWERGGTGELFF. CDR3 coding DNA: TGTGCCTGGGAGCGGGGGGGCACCGGGGAGCTGTTTTTT.

The chain recombines TRBV12-3 or TRBV12-4 with TRBJ2-1; 8 bases line up with TRBD1. The CDR3 is made up of 14 amino acids. Trimming at V came to 5 bases and at J to 5 bases, leaving 5 bases not matched to a gene. CDR3 DNA: TGTGCCAGCAGTCACGGACAGGGCAACAATGAGCAGTTCTTC. It encodes CASSHGQGNNEQFF.

This clonotype was observed at least ten times. V is TRBV9 and J is TRBJ1-1, with no clear D. V dropped 0 bases and J dropped 6 bases, with 9 bases sitting between them. CDR1 and CDR2 from the germline V gene are SGDLS and YYNGEE. The CDR3 loop spans 13 amino acids. DNA of the CDR3: TGTGCCAGCAGCGTAGTTTCAGGATCTGAAGCTTTCTTT. This codes for CASSVVSGSEAFF.

This clonotype showed up just once. A much larger clone differs from this one at a single base, so this may be a read error. This chain uses TRBV6-1 with TRBJ1-1; 8 bases line up with TRBD1. Trimming cost V 5 bases and J 11 bases; bases outside gene matches: 10. The length of the CDR3 is 13 residues. Germline CDR1 and CDR2: MNHNS and SASEGT. DNA for the CDR3: TGTGCCAGCAGTTACTCCGGCAGGGGGCAGGCTTTCTTT. It specifies CASSYSGRGQAFF.